Listed below are T cell receptor beta chains from one sample, sequenced in a study of CD8 T cells in ankylosing spondylitis. TCRdb re-derived calls from the 5' RACE reads in MiXCR, one entry per CDR3 protein. Found here are about 220,000 distinct CDR3 sequences, about 7% of them singletons; the top ten hold around 14%. The sequencing sample was made of blood, either unsorted or a sorted T cell fraction (not recorded which). The receptors originated from a male donor with ankylosing spondylitis. CDR3s include the opening cysteine and the closing phenylalanine or tryptophan. Each record gives: CDR3 protein, CDR3 DNA, clone size, D gene, J gene, V gene, CDR3 length. The D gene is left open where the match is weak. Only some rows state a clone size, as once, few, many or a class for expanded clones.

CASSEGVPYEQYF | TGTGCCAGCAGTGAAGGAGTCCCCTACGAGCAGTACTTC | many | - | TRBJ2-7 | TRBV2 | 13
CASNNQGSGYTF | TGCGCCAGCAACAACCAGGGGAGCGGCTACACCTTC | many | - | TRBJ1-2 | TRBV5-1 | 12
CAISDRPTGSWGDTEAFF | TGTGCCATCAGTGACCGCCCTACTGGGAGTTGGGGGGACACTGAAGCTTTCTTT | many | - | TRBJ1-1 | TRBV10-3 | 18
CASSLSGKGNYGYTF | TGTGCCAGCAGCTTATCCGGGAAGGGTAACTATGGCTACACCTTC | - | - | TRBJ1-2 | TRBV7-9 | 15
CASSLAGGYTEAFF | TGTGCCAGCAGCTTGGCGGGGGGCTACACTGAAGCTTTCTTT | many | - | TRBJ1-1 | TRBV5-6 | 14
CATADPGGSTDTQYF | TGTGCCACCGCAGATCCGGGAGGGAGCACAGATACGCAGTATTTT | many | TRBD2 | TRBJ2-3 | TRBV15 | 15
CASSTFWTHSSGANVLTF | TGCGCCAGCAGCACTTTTTGGACCCATTCCTCTGGGGCCAACGTCCTGACTTTC | few | - | TRBJ2-6 | TRBV5-1 | 18
CASSLTTGQPDTQYF | TGCGCCAGCAGCCTCACGACGGGACAGCCAGATACGCAGTATTTT | many | TRBD1 | TRBJ2-3 | TRBV4-1 | 15
CASRLHLGDEQYF | TGTGCCAGCAGGCTCCACCTAGGAGACGAGCAGTACTTC | many | - | TRBJ2-7 | TRBV28 | 13
CASSLSTGAQETQYF | TGTGCCAGCAGTTTAAGCACAGGGGCCCAAGAGACCCAGTACTTC | many | TRBD1 | TRBJ2-5 | TRBV28 | 15
CSVPGHPYEQYF | TGCAGCGTACCGGGACACCCCTACGAGCAGTACTTC | - | - | TRBJ2-7 | TRBV29-1 | 12
CASSPTMDSLNEKLFF | TGTGCCAGCAGCCCGACGATGGACAGCCTTAATGAAAAACTGTTTTTT | - | - | TRBJ1-4 | TRBV11-2 | 16
CASSQTRTYEQYF | TGTGCCAGCAGTCAGACTAGGACCTACGAGCAGTACTTC | many | - | TRBJ2-7 | TRBV27 | 13
CASTHTGPNTGELFF | TGTGCCAGCACCCACACCGGGCCGAACACCGGGGAGCTGTTTTTT | many | - | TRBJ2-2 | TRBV7-9 | 15
CASSHLTSGSQETQYF | TGCGCCAGCAGCCACTTGACTAGCGGGTCCCAAGAGACCCAGTACTTC | many | TRBD2 | TRBJ2-5 | TRBV4-3 | 16
CASSLRTSGSYNTGELFF | TGTGCCAGCAGCTTAAGGACTAGCGGGAGTTATAACACCGGGGAGCTGTTTTTT | few | TRBD2 | TRBJ2-2 | TRBV11-2 | 18
CGSREGRGGYTEAFF | TGTGGCAGCAGGGAGGGGAGGGGCGGGTACACTGAAGCTTTCTTT | - | - | TRBJ1-1 | TRBV28 | 15
CSARKRETYEQYF | TGCAGTGCTAGAAAGCGGGAGACCTACGAGCAGTACTTC | many | TRBD2 | TRBJ2-7 | TRBV20-1 | 13
CASSSLQGATNTGELFF | TGTGCCAGCAGCTCCCTTCAGGGGGCCACGAACACCGGGGAGCTGTTTTTT | - | TRBD1 | TRBJ2-2 | TRBV5-6 | 17
CSVEAGYQETQYF | TGCAGCGTTGAAGCGGGCTATCAAGAGACCCAGTACTTC | many | - | TRBJ2-5 | TRBV29-1 | 13
CASSLIGEVQPQHF | TGTGCCAGCAGCCTGATCGGGGAGGTACAGCCCCAGCATTTT | many | - | TRBJ1-5 | TRBV28 | 14
CSAKGTSGRYEQYF | TGCAGCGCAAAGGGGACTAGCGGGAGGTACGAGCAGTACTTC | few | TRBD2 | TRBJ2-7 | TRBV29-1 | 14